One T cell receptor (beta chain) is described in this entry. The data are from a study of cytomegalovirus exposure and HLA in healthy donors. Germline V gene data show CDR1 as SGHNT and CDR2 as YYREEE (reference sequence). The CDR3 totals 15 residues. With 0 bases clipped from V and 3 bases from J, the junction kept 4 bases outside the gene matches. PCR employed 60 Vbeta and 13 Jbeta primers. Generated by immunoSEQ multiplex PCR, the TCRdb table keeps only in-frame clones and is missing some. Of fewer than 70,000 clones listed, roughly 74% were seen once; the top ten hold 11%. What was sequenced was PBMCs. The chain couples TRBV5-4 to TRBJ1-2; 8 positions agree with TRBD1. This TCR derives from a woman aged 55-69 years in good health and CMV-seropositive. The DNA of the CDR3 is TGTGCCAGCAGCTTGGGGACAGGGACCTACTATGGCTACACCTTC. Translated: CASSLGTGTYYGYTF.